These T cell receptor beta chains were read from a single sample in a study of T cells after yellow fever vaccination. TCRdb fed the 5' RACE reads into MiXCR, producing one record per CDR3 protein. The repertoire includes about 120,000 distinct CDR3 sequences, roughly 10% of them detected once, and 40% sits in the top ten. The sample here was CD8+ T cells sorted from PBMCs, taken on the day of the yellow fever booster vaccination. The receptors shown here come from a young man who received the YFV17D yellow fever vaccine. The CDR3 runs from the conserved cysteine through the conserved F or W. D genes are given only for firm matches. Size is omitted from some rows. Given values are once, few, many or a class for expanded clones.

NA	TRBV19	few	TRBJ2-2	CASSIDVADHTGELFF	TGTGCCAGTAGTATAGATGTAGCGGACCACACCGGGGAGCTGTTTTTT
NA	TRBV4-1	few	TRBJ1-2	CASSQEARERGYTF	TGCGCCAGCAGCCAAGAGGCGAGGGAACGTGGCTACACCTTC
NA	TRBV2	NA	TRBJ2-2	CASSGPLWAARADGELFF	TGTGCCAGCAGTGGTCCCCTTTGGGCGGCCCGAGCGGATGGGGAGCTGTTTTTT
NA	TRBV6-2/TRBV6-3	few	TRBJ1-1	CASSYGSLTEAFF	TGTGCCAGCAGTTACGGCAGTCTCACTGAAGCTTTCTTT
NA	TRBV27	few	TRBJ1-1	CASRSGRSEAFF	TGTGCCAGCAGATCAGGGAGATCTGAAGCTTTCTTT
TRBD2	TRBV7-2	NA	TRBJ2-5	CASRRGGGETQYF	TGTGCCAGCAGACGGGGGGGCGGCGAGACCCAGTACTTC
NA	TRBV5-5	NA	TRBJ1-1	CASSLKFRRAFF	TGTGCCAGCAGCCTTAAGTTTCGGCGAGCTTTCTTT
NA	TRBV2	few	TRBJ1-6	CASRPPASGSYNSPLHF	TGTGCCAGCAGGCCCCCGGCCTCCGGGTCCTATAATTCACCCCTCCACTTT
NA	TRBV7-9	NA	TRBJ1-1	CASSLGTYEAFF	TGTGCCAGCAGCTTAGGGACGTATGAAGCTTTCTTT
TRBD1	TRBV4-1	many	TRBJ1-5	CASTTRQGRNQPQHF	TGCGCCAGCACCACACGACAGGGGCGGAATCAGCCCCAGCATTTT
TRBD2	TRBV3-1	few	TRBJ2-3	CASSQDPAGDLTDTQYF	TGTGCCAGCAGCCAAGACCCAGCGGGGGACCTCACAGATACGCAGTATTTT
TRBD1	TRBV7-6	many	TRBJ2-7	CASSLRNRDSSYEQYF	TGTGCCAGCAGCTTGCGTAACCGGGACAGCTCCTACGAGCAGTACTTC
NA	TRBV5-1	few	TRBJ2-1	CASSLAFEETFYNEQFF	TGCGCCAGCAGCTTGGCCTTTGAGGAAACTTTCTACAATGAGCAGTTCTTC
TRBD1	TRBV7-3	NA	TRBJ2-1	CASSLRPDRGPNNEQFF	TGTGCCAGCAGCTTACGCCCTGACAGGGGGCCTAACAATGAGCAGTTCTTC
TRBD2	TRBV7-3	few	TRBJ2-3	CASSLSLAGLTDTQYF	TGTGCCAGCAGCTTATCCCTAGCGGGGTTGACAGATACGCAGTATTTT
TRBD1	TRBV7-9	many	TRBJ2-7	CASSPPTGYEQYF	TGTGCCAGCAGCCCACCGACAGGGTACGAGCAGTACTTC
NA	TRBV19	NA	TRBJ1-6	CASSISGNNSPLHF	TGTGCCAGTAGTATATCAGGGAACAATTCACCCCTCCACTTT
NA	TRBV12-3/TRBV12-4	NA	TRBJ1-2	CASSPLMGHYGYTF	TGTGCCAGCAGTCCCCTCATGGGCCACTATGGCTACACCTTC